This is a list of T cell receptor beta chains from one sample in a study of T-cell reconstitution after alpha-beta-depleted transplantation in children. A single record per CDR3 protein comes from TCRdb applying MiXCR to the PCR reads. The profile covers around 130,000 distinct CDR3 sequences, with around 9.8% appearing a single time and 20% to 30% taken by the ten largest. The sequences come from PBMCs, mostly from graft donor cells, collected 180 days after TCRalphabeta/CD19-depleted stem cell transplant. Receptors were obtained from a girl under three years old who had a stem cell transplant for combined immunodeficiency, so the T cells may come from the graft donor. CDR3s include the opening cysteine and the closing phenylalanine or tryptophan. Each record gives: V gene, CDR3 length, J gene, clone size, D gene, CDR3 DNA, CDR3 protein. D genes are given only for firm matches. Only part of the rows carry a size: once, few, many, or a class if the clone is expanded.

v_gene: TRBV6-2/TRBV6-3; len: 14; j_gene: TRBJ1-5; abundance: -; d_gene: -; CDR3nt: TGTGCCAGCAGCACGGGATTCCAAAATCAGCCCCAGCATTTT; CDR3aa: CASSTGFQNQPQHF
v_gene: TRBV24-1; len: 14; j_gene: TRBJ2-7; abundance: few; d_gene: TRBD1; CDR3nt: TGTGCCACCAGTGATCCGCAGGGGGCGAACGAGCAGTACTTC; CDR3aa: CATSDPQGANEQYF
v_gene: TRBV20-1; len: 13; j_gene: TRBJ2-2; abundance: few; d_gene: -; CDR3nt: TGCAGTGCCGAAACGGGACACCACGGGGAGCTGTTTTTT; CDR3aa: CSAETGHHGELFF
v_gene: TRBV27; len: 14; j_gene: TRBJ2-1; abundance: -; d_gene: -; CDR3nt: TGTGCCAGCAGTCTACAGGGTAGGGGAATAGAGCAGTTCTTC; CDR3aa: CASSLQGRGIEQFF
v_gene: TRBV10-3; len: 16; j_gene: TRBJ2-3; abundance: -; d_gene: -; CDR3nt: TGTGCCATCAGTGGAAGGGGGGGGGCCGGGACAGATACGCAGTATTTT; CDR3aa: CAISGRGGAGTDTQYF
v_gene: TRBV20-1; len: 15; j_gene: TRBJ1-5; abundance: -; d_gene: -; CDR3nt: TGCAGTGCTAGAGTTGGAGGGGGTATGTTTCAGCCCCAGCATTTT; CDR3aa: CSARVGGGMFQPQHF
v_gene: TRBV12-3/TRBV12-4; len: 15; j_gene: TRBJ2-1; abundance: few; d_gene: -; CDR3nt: TGTGCCAGCAGTTTTGCTGGCGCCTCCTACAATGAGCAGTTCTTC; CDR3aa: CASSFAGASYNEQFF
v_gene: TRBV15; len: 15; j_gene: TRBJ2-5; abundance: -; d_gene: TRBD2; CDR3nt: TGTGCCACCAGCAGAGATCGGGCTAGCGGGGAGACCCAGTACTTC; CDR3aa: CATSRDRASGETQYF
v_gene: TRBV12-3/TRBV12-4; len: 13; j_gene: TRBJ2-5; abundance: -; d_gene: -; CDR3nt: TGTGCCAGCAGTTTCAGCTCCCGGGAGACCCAGTACTTC; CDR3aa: CASSFSSRETQYF
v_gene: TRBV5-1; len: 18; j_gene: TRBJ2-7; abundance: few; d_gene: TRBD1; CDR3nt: TGCGCCAGCAGCTTTGATACAGGGGCCTACCTTCGCCCCTACGAGCAGTACTTC; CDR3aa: CASSFDTGAYLRPYEQYF
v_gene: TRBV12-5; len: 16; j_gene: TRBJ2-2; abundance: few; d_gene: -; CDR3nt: TGTGCTAGTGGTTTGGTACCCTCGGGGTTGACCGGGGAGCTGTTTTTT; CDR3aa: CASGLVPSGLTGELFF
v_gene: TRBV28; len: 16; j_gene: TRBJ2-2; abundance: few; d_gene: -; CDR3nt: TGTGCCAGCAGTTTCACGGCCTACGAAGGGTCCGGGGAGCTGTTTTTT; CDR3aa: CASSFTAYEGSGELFF
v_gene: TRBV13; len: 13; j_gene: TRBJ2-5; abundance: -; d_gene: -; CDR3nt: TGTGCCAGCAGCTTTGTTAGCCGCGAGACCCAGTACTTC; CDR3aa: CASSFVSRETQYF
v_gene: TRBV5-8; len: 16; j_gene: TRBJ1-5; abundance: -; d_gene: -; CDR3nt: TGTGCCAGCAGCTGGGAGGGCACTCCGGGCCGGGCGCCCCAGCATTTT; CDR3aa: CASSWEGTPGRAPQHF
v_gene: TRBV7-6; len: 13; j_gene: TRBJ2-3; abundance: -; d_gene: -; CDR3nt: TGTGCCAGCAGCTTACGGGATCCTGGTACGCAGTATTTT; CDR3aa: CASSLRDPGTQYF
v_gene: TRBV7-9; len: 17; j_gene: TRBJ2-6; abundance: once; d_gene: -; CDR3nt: TGTGCCAGCAGCTTGGGACGGGGGCTCGCTGTGGCCAACGTCCTGACTTTC; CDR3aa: CASSLGRGLAVANVLTF
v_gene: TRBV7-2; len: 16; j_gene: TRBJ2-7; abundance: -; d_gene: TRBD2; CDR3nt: TGTGCCAGCAGCCGAGGGGCGACTAGCACAAACTACGAGCAGTACTTC; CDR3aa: CASSRGATSTNYEQYF
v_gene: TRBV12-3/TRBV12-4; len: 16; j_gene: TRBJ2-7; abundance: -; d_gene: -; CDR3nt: TGTGCCAGCAGTTTTATGGACTTAAGAAGGCCGGAGACTATCTACTTC; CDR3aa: CASSFMDLRRPETIYF
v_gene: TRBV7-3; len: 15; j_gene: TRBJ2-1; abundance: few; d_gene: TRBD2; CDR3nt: TGTGCCAGCAGCTTAAGTGGGGGGGGTTACAATGAGCAGTTCTTC; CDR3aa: CASSLSGGGYNEQFF
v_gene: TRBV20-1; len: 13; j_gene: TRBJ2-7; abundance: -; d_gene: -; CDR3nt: TGCAGTGCTAGCGGGGACTCGCCCTACGAGCAGTACTTC; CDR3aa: CSASGDSPYEQYF
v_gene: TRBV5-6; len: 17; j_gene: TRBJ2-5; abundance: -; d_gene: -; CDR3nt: TGTGCCAGCAGCCCGAATTTTTATCAACAGGGTGGAAAGACCCAGTACTTC; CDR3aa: CASSPNFYQQGGKTQYF
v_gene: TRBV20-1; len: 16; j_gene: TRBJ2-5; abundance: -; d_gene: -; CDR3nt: TGCAGTGCTTTCTGGGGGGACTGCAGAAGGAACGAGACCCAGTACTTC; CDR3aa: CSAFWGDCRRNETQYF
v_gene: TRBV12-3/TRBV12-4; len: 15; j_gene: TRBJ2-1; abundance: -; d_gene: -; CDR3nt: TGTGCCAGCAGCTCAGGGACTGCAGGCTACAATGAGCAGTTCTTC; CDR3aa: CASSSGTAGYNEQFF
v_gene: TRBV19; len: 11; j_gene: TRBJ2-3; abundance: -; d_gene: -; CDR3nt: TGTGCCAGTAGAGATTCAGATACGCAGTATTTT; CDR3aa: CASRDSDTQYF
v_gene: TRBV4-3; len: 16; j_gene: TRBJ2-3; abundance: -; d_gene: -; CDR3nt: TGCGCCAGCAGCCCGAGGGGTAATCTGAACACAGATACGCAGTATTTT; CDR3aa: CASSPRGNLNTDTQYF
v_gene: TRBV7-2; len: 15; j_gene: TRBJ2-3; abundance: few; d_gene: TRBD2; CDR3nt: TGTGCCAGCAGCTTAACGACTAGCTCCACAGATACGCAGTATTTT; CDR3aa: CASSLTTSSTDTQYF
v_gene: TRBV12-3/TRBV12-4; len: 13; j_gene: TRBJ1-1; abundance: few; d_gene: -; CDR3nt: TGTGCCAGCAGTTTAGAGAGAAGGGTTGAAGCTTTCTTT; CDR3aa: CASSLERRVEAFF
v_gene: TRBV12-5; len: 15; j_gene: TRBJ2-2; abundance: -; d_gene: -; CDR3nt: TGTGCTAGTGGTTGGGACTTCAGGGGCACCGGGGAGCTGTTTTTT; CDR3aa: CASGWDFRGTGELFF
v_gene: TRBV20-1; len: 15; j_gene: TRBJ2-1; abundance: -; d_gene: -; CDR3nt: TGCAGTGCTAGAGATCGTCCAGCGCCCCATTCGGAGCAGTTCTTC; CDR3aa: CSARDRPAPHSEQFF
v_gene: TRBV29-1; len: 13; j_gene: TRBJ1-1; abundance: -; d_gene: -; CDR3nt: TGCAGCGTAAGCCCCCTAAGGAACACTGAAGCTTTCTTT; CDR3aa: CSVSPLRNTEAFF
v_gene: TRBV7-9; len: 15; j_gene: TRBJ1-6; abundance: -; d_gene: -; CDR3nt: TGTGCCAGCAGCTTAGCAGGGTGGCCTAATTCACCCCTCCACTTT; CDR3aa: CASSLAGWPNSPLHF
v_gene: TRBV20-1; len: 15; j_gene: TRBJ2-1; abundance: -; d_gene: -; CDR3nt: TGCAGTGCTGAATTCCTAGGGGTAACCTACAATGAGCAGTTCTTC; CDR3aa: CSAEFLGVTYNEQFF
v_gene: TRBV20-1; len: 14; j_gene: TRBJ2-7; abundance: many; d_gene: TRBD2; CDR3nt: TGCAGTGCAACTAGCGGGAGGGCCCTCCACGAGCAGTACTTC; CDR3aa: CSATSGRALHEQYF
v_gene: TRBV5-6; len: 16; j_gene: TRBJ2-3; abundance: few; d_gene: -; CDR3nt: TGTGCCAGCAGCGCGACAGGATGGAAACACACAGATACGCAGTATTTT; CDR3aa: CASSATGWKHTDTQYF
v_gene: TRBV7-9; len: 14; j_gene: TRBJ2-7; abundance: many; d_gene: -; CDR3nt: TGTGCCAGCAGCTTGGTTGGTGCCTCCTACGAGCAGTACTTC; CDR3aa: CASSLVGASYEQYF
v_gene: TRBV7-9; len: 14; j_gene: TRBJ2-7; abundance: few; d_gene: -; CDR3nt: TGTGCCAGCAGCTTATCATATAGGGGGGACGAGCAGTACTTC; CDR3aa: CASSLSYRGDEQYF